The clone carrying this T cell receptor (delta chain) was counted only a few times. This DNA's translation and the protein TCRdb lists, from a much larger clone, do not match at residue 19, likely due to a read error; the protein shown is translated from the DNA. The data were taken from a study of γδ T cells in repeated Plasmodium falciparum infection. Gammadelta T cells were flow-sorted from PBMC into Vgamma9/Vdelta2+ and Vdelta2-negative populations for bulk analysis. TCRdb re-called the multiplex PCR reads with CATT. This table holds around 52,000 delta-chain clones, about 1.5% found once. This CDR3 has 21 amino acids. Germline V gives CDR1 GEAIGNYY, CDR2 EKD.

The V gene is TRDV2, but the J gene lacks a call; TRDD3 was called by the table and not checked on the DNA. Sequenced input: gamma-delta T cells from blood. This clonotype was obtained from a pool of human donors (malaria-infected and uninfected, not separated). In DNA form, the CDR3 reads TGTGCCTGTGCCGCTACTGGGGGATACGCTCGGAGTTCCTGGGACACCCGACAGGTGTTTTTC. As protein: CACAATGGYARSSWDTRQVFF.